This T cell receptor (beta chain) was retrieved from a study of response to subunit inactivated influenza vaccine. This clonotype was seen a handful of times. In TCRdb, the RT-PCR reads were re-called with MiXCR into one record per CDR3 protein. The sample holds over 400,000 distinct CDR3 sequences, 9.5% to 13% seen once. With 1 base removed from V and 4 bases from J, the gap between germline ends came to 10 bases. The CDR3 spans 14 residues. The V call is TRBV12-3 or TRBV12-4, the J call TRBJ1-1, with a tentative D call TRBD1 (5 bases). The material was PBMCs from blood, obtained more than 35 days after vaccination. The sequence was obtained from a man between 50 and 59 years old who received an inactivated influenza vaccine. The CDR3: CASSLGGGTTEAFF. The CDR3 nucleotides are TGTGCCAGCAGTTTAGGCGGCGGGACCACTGAAGCTTTCTTT.